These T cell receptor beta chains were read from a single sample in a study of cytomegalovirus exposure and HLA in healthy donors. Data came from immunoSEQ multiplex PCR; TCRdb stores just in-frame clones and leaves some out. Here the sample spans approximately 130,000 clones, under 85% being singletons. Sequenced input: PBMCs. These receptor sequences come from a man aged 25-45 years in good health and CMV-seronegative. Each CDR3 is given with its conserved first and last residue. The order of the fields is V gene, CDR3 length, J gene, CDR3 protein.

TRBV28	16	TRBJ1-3	CASSLGSGGPGNTIYF
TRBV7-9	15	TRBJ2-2	CASSPRGPNTGELFF
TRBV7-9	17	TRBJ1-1	CASSLAFIGVGDTEAFF
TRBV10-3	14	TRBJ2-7	CAISVKGQGYEQYF
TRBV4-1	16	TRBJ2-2	CASSEMTSGMHGELFF
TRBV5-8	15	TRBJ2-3	CASSKSPGTTDTQYF
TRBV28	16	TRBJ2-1	CASSFPRQGGSNEQFF
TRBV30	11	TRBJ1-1	CAWNRVAEAFF
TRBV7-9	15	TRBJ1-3	CASSSGTLSGNTIYF
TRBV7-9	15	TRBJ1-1	CASSLDRAANTEAFF
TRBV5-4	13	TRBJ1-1	CASRRTGMGPAFF
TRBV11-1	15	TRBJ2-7	CASSPGLAGVYEQYF
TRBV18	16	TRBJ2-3	CASSPTSVSTADTQYF
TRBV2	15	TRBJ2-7	CASSDDIAGGYEQYF
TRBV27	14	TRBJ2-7	CASSLSGAPNEQYF
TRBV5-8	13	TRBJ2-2	CASSLSGAGELFF
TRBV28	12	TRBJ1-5	CASRQSNQPQHF
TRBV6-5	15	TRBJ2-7	CASSATGGSSYEQYF
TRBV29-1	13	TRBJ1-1	CSTREALNTEAFF
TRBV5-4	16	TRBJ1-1	CASSPDRGDWDTEAFF
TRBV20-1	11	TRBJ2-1	CSARQESWAFF
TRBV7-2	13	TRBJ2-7	CASSRPPGGEQYF
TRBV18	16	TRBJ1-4	CASSPQGTTTNEKLFF
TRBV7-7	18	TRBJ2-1	CASSLEAGALGYNNEQFF
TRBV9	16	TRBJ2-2	CASSPSGQGNTGELFF
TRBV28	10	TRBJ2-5	CATLQETQYF
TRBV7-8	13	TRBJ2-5	CASSFTSKETQYF